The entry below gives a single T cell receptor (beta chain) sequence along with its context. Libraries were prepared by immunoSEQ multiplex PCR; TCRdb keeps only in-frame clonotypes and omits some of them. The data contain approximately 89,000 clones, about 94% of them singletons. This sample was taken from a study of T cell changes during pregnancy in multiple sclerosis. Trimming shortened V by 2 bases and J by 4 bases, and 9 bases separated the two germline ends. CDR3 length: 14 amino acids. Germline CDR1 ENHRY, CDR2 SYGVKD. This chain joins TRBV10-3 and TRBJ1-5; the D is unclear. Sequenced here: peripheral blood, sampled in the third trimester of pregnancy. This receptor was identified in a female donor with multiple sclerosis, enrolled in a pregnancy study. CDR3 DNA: TGTGCCATCAGTGAGGATAGGCGGAATCAGCCCCAGCATTTT. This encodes CAISEDRRNQPQHF.